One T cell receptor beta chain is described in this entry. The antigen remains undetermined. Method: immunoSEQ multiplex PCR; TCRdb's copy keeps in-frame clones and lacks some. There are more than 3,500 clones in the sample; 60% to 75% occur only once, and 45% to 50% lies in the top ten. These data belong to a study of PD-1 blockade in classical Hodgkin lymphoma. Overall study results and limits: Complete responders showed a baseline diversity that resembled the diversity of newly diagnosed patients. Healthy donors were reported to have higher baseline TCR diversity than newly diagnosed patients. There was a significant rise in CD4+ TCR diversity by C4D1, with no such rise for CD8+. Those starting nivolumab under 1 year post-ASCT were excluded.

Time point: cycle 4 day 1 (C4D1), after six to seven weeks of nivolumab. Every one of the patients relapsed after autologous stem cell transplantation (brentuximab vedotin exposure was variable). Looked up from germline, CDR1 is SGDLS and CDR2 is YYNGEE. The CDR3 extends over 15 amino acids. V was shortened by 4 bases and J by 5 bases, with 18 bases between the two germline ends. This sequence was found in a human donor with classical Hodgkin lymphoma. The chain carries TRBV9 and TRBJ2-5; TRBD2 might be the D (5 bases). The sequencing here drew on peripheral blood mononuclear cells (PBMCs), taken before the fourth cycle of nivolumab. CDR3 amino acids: CASSTMPSFSETQYF. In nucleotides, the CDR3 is TGTGCCAGCAGCACTATGCCTAGCTTTTCGGAGACCCAGTACTTC.